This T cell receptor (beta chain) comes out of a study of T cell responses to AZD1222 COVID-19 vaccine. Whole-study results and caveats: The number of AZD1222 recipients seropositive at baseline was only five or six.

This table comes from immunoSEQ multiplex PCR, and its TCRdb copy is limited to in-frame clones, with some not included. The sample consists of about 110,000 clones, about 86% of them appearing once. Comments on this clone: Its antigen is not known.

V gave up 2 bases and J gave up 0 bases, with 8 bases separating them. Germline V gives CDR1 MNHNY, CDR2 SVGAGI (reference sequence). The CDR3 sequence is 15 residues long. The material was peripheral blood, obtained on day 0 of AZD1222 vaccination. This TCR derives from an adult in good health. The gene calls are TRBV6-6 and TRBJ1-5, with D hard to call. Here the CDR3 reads CASSYELNSNQPQHF. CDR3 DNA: TGTGCCAGCAGTTACGAACTAAATAGCAATCAGCCCCAGCATTTT.